These 6 T cell receptor beta chains were all obtained from the same sample, sequenced in a study of T cells in Graves' hyperthyroidism and ophthalmopathy. Amplified TCR beta CDR3 regions derived from RNA transcripts. In the first-round RT-PCR of the TCR CDR3, the HTBI primer set was used. MiXCR, run by TCRdb on the multiplex PCR reads, gives a single entry per CDR3 protein. The sample includes around 250,000 distinct CDR3 sequences, roughly 15% seen only once; the top ten take about 30%. Specimen: blood. The receptors were sampled from a woman aged 18-29 years with Graves' ophthalmopathy.

This clonotype was counted many times. The rearrangement joins TRBV10-3 to TRBJ1-1; 8 bases match TRBD1. The length of the CDR3 is 14 residues. Per germline, CDR1 ENHRY and CDR2 SYGVKD. The ends lost 6 bases at V and 1 base at J; junction bases unmatched: 4. The CDR3 loop is CAIRRGQANTEAFF. As DNA, the CDR3 is TGTGCCATCAGAAGGGGACAGGCGAACACTGAAGCTTTCTTT.

This clonotype showed up many times. The chain combines TRBV19 with TRBJ1-1; D is perhaps TRBD1 (5 bases). Trimming stripped 6 bases from V and 0 bases from J, with 11 bases between. Germline V lookup: CDR1 LNHDA, CDR2 SQIVND (reference sequence). The CDR3 covers 14 residues. The CDR3 coding sequence is TGTGCCAGTAGAGACGGGGGGGTGAACACTGAAGCTTTCTTT. This sequence encodes CASRDGGVNTEAFF. Together with reference TRBV19 and TRBJ1-1, the CDR3 gives the full variable domain: DGGITQSPKYLFRKEGQNVTLSCEQNLNHDAMYWYRQDPGQGLRLIYYSQIVNDFQKGDIAEGYSVSREKKESFPLTVTSAQKNPTAFYLCASRDGGVNTEAFFGQGTRLTVV.

This clonotype appeared many times. The chain is built from TRBV20-1 and TRBJ1-5; weak D call: TRBD1 (6 bases). V was shortened by 1 base and J by 0 bases, with 16 bases between the two germline ends. Germline CDR1 is DFQATT and CDR2 is SNEGSKA (reference sequence). The CDR3 consists of 17 residues. The CDR3 DNA sequence: TGCAGTGCTAGAGTTGGGGGCACGGGTTTTAGCAATCAGCCCCAGCATTTT. Translated, it gives CSARVGGTGFSNQPQHF.

This clonotype was seen ten or more times. J is TRBJ2-7 and V is TRBV5-1, with 11 positions matching TRBD2. Germline CDR1 and CDR2: SGHRS and YFSETQ. This CDR3 spans 15 amino acids. V trimming: 4 bases; J trimming: 2 bases; junction bases outside the gene matches: 5. CDR3: CASSEGLAAPYEQYF. The CDR3 DNA sequence: TGCGCCAGCAGCGAGGGACTAGCGGCTCCCTACGAGCAGTACTTC.

This clonotype was detected ten times or more. The V and J genes are TRBV27 and TRBJ2-7; TRBD1 is a possible D gene (5 bases). CDR1 and CDR2 from the germline V gene are MNHEY and SMNVEV (reference sequence). The CDR3 covers 13 residues. The germline V and J ends were trimmed by 5 bases and 9 bases, with 17 bases remaining between them. The DNA for the CDR3 is TGTGCCAGCAGTCCTTACCCCGTTACAGGGCAGTACTTC. This sequence encodes CASSPYPVTGQYF.

This clonotype appeared many times. The CDR3 DNA is TGCGCCAGCAGCTTCGGGGGGCGAGGAACTGAAGCTTTCTTT. This encodes CASSFGGRGTEAFF. This chain links TRBV5-1 with TRBJ1-1; weak D call: TRBD1 (6 bases). Per the germline V gene, CDR1 is SGHRS and CDR2 is YFSETQ. V was cut by 2 bases and J by 5 bases, with 13 bases left in between. The CDR3 contains 14 residues.